The 24 T cell receptor beta chains reported below all come from one sample, sequenced in a study of vaccination effects on CD4 cells after COVID-19. Their specific antigens are unknown. Clones were sequenced by immunoSEQ multiplex PCR, and TCRdb holds only the in-frame ones, with some missing. The data contain under 85,000 clones, around four fifths of them singletons. Using viral peptide pools, the ViraFEST assay grew out antigen-specific CD4+ T cells prior to sequencing. After roughly 11 days in culture, the CD4+ T cells were isolated. All study participants received two doses of BNT162b2 or mRNA-1273 vaccine. Material: CD4+ T cells from PBMCs cultured with HCoV-OC43 spike peptides, obtained after COVID-19 vaccination. Subset given: HCoV-OC43 spike overlapping peptide pool stimulation. These receptors all come from a human donor who received a COVID-19 vaccine.

The chain combines TRBV6-5 with TRBJ1-1; 7 bases agree with TRBD1. The CDR3 runs 14 residues. J gave up 4 bases and V 6 bases, and 8 bases lay outside the gene matches. Germline V lookup: CDR1 MNHEY, CDR2 SVGAGI. The CDR3 loop is CASSVEGAGTEAFF. DNA for the CDR3: TGTGCCAGCAGCGTGGAGGGGGCGGGCACTGAAGCTTTCTTT.

This clone was observed a handful of times. The chain combines TRBV29-1 with TRBJ1-2, with D unresolved. The CDR3 runs to 12 residues. V lost 4 bases and J 2 bases, leaving 8 bases between the germline ends. Germline CDR1 and CDR2: SQVTM and ANQGSEA. The DNA of the CDR3 is TGCAGCGTTGTTTGGGCCAACTATGGCTACACCTTC. Its translation is CSVVWANYGYTF. Variable domain in full (rest from reference TRBV29-1 and TRBJ1-2): SAVISQKPSRDICQRGTSLTIQCQVDSQVTMMFWYRQQPGQSLTLIATANQGSEATYESGFVIDKFPISRPNLTFSTLTVSNMSPEDSSIYLCSVVWANYGYTFGSGTRLTVV.

V gene TRBV3-1 (or the pseudogene TRBV3-2) combines with J gene TRBJ1-6, with TRBD1 matching over 10 bases. Per germline, CDR1 LGHDT and CDR2 YNNKEL (reference sequence). This CDR3 comprises 15 residues. V dropped 6 bases and J dropped 9; count of bases not matched to a gene: 8. The CDR3 bases are TGTGCCAGCAGACGACAGGGGGCTCGGGGTTCACCCCTCCACTTT. This sequence encodes CASRRQGARGSPLHF.

The gene calls are TRBV27 and TRBJ2-5; D is perhaps TRBD2 (5 bases). The CDR3 is 13 residues long. The ends were cut back, 5 bases at V and 4 bases at J, with 11 bases in the middle. Germline values: CDR1 MNHEY, CDR2 SMNVEV (reference sequence). The CDR3 is CASSPRLAETQYF. The CDR3 DNA reads TGTGCCAGCAGTCCCCGGCTAGCAGAGACCCAGTACTTC.

This clone has a single count. The chain combines TRBV5-6 with TRBJ2-7, with 7 nucleotides matching TRBD1. The CDR3 sequence is 14 residues long. The V segment lost 4 bases and the J segment 2 bases; nucleotides outside the gene matches: 6. Per the germline V gene, CDR1 is SGHDT and CDR2 is YYEEEE. The CDR3 is CASSDVQGAYEQYV. The CDR3 bases are TGTGCCAGCAGCGACGTGCAGGGGGCCTACGAGCAGTACGTC.

V gene TRBV5-6 combines with J gene TRBJ1-2, with D perhaps matching TRBD1 (6 bases). Deletions cut 4 bases from V and 3 bases from J, with 13 bases between. The CDR3 contains 14 residues. Germline V CDR1 and CDR2: SGHDT, YYEEEE. The CDR3 coding sequence is TGTGCCAGCAGCCCATTGGACAGTGACTATGGCTACACCTTC. Residues: CASSPLDSDYGYTF.

The chain links TRBV7-8 to TRBJ1-5, with D unclear. CDR1 SGHVS and CDR2 FQNEAQ come from the germline V gene. The germline V and J ends were trimmed by 1 base and 10 bases, with 17 bases remaining between them. The CDR3 is 15 residues long. CDR3 coding DNA: TGTGCCAGCAGCTTAGTAGCGGCCTATGGGATCCCCCAGCATTTT. It translates to CASSLVAAYGIPQHF.

The CDR3 loop is CASRVGDTQYF. The CDR3 DNA is TGTGCCAGCAGGGTGGGAGATACGCAGTATTTT. The chain has TRBV25-1 and TRBJ2-3; no clear D gene. CDR1 and CDR2 (germline): MGHDK, SYGVNS. Trimming stripped 6 bases from V and 5 bases from J, with 6 bases between. The CDR3 totals 11 residues.

This rearrangement joins TRBV28 to TRBJ2-7; D is possibly TRBD1 or TRBD2 (5 bases each). Germline assignment: CDR1 MDHEN and CDR2 SYDVKM. The CDR3 loop spans 14 amino acids. Trimming pared 3 bases from V and 0 bases from J, leaving 9 bases between. The CDR3 is CASSFWGSSYEQYV. CDR3 in DNA: TGTGCCAGCAGTTTTTGGGGGAGCTCCTACGAGCAGTACGTC.

A single count supports this clone. This sequence joins TRBV30 and TRBJ2-2; D gene uncertain. Trimming stripped 3 bases from V and 4 bases from J, with 12 bases between. Germline V lookup: CDR1 GTSNPN, CDR2 SVGIG (reference sequence). CDR3 size: 14 residues. CDR3 in amino acids: CAWSSLIATGELFF. DNA for the CDR3: TGTGCCTGGAGCTCTCTTATCGCCACCGGGGAGCTGTTTTTT. The complete variable domain, with remaining parts taken from reference TRBV30 and TRBJ2-2, reads SQTIHQWPATLVQPVGSPLSLECTVEGTSNPNLYWYRQAAGRGLQLLFYSVGIGQISSEVPQNLSASRPQDRQFILSSKKLLLSDSGFYLCAWSSLIATGELFFGEGSRLTVL.

The gene calls are TRBV6-6 and TRBJ1-1; TRBD1 matches 8 bases. V shed 2 bases and J 3 bases; nucleotides not matched to a gene: 8. The germline V gene has CDR1 MNHNY and CDR2 SVGAGI (reference sequence). There are 16 residues in the CDR3. The CDR3 here is CASSYTSGGADTEAFF. The DNA of the CDR3 is TGTGCCAGCAGTTACACGTCAGGGGGCGCGGACACTGAAGCTTTCTTT.

V is TRBV15 and J is TRBJ2-1, with 9 bases lining up with TRBD2. CDR3 length: 17 residues. Germline V gene sequence: CDR1 LNHNV, CDR2 YYDKDF (reference sequence). V trimming: 3 bases; J trimming: 0 bases; junction bases outside the gene matches: 6. The CDR3 region is CATSSGRLAVSYNEQFF. The CDR3 nucleotides are TGTGCCACCAGCAGTGGCAGACTAGCGGTCTCCTACAATGAGCAGTTCTTC.

This clone was seen more than once but under ten times. The rearrangement uses TRBV9 and TRBJ1-6; possible D gene TRBD1, 5 bases. Trimming removed 4 bases from V and 6 bases from J, with 11 bases in between. The CDR3 sequence is 14 residues long. Germline CDR1 SGDLS, CDR2 YYNGEE. DNA for the CDR3: TGTGCCAGCAGCCTCGGGGGGTCTAATTCACCCCTCCACTTT. This codes for CASSLGGSNSPLHF.

This chain joins TRBV6-6 and TRBJ1-4; D is unresolved. The CDR3 has 15 residues. CDR1 and CDR2 (germline): MNHNY, SVGAGI (reference sequence). Trimming shortened V by 0 bases and J by 8 bases, and 13 bases separated the two germline ends. This CDR3 reads CASSYSIGVWEKLFF. DNA of the CDR3: TGTGCCAGCAGTTACTCGATTGGGGTCTGGGAAAAACTGTTTTTT.

The chain couples TRBV6-5 to TRBJ1-1; D is perhaps TRBD1 (5 bases). V was trimmed by 10 bases and J by 5 bases, leaving 17 bases between them. The CDR3 totals 13 residues. Per the germline V gene, CDR1 is MNHEY and CDR2 is SVGAGI. The CDR3 loop reads CATEDTKGTEAFF. The CDR3 bases are TGTGCCACCGAGGATACAAAGGGGACTGAAGCTTTCTTT.

A single count supports this clone. The chain is built from TRBV7-2 and TRBJ2-5, with a possible D match to TRBD2 (5 bases). The CDR3 spans 14 residues. With 3 bases removed from V and 1 base from J, the gap between germline ends came to 9 bases. Germline V gene lookup returns CDR1 SGHTA and CDR2 FQGNSA. The CDR3 DNA sequence: TGTGCCAGCAGCTTCTCCGGACTCCAAGAGACCCAGTACTTC. Its protein is CASSFSGLQETQYF.

V usage is TRBV7-9 and J usage is TRBJ2-7; 9 bases are shared with TRBD1. V shed 5 bases, J shed 3 bases, and the junction held 8 bases outside the gene matches. This CDR3 is built from 15 residues. Germline assignment: CDR1 SEHNR and CDR2 FQNEAQ (reference sequence). CDR3 region: CASSPGQGGHYEQYV. The CDR3 DNA reads TGTGCCAGCAGCCCGGGACAGGGAGGGCACTACGAGCAGTACGTC.

This clone was found once. The rearrangement uses TRBV4-1 and TRBJ1-5, with D perhaps TRBD1 (5 bases). The CDR3 length is 15 residues. CDR1 and CDR2 (germline): MGHRA, YSYEKL. V was trimmed by 6 bases and J by 3 bases, leaving 15 bases between them. The CDR3 region is CASRKVSGPNQPQHF. CDR3 DNA: TGCGCCAGCAGGAAAGTATCAGGGCCCAATCAGCCCCAGCATTTT.

This clone appeared a single time. The chain combines TRBV19 with TRBJ2-5, with TRBD1 as a possible D gene (5 bases). Trimming removed 2 bases from V and 9 bases from J, with 16 bases in between. This CDR3 is built from 14 residues. In germline, CDR1 is LNHDA, CDR2 SQIVND (reference sequence). CDR3 DNA sequence: TGTGCCAGTAGTATACAGGTGGTCCAAGGGGCCCAGTACTTC. Protein: CASSIQVVQGAQYF.

The rearrangement joins TRBV4-3 to TRBJ2-4; D is uncertain. Per the germline V gene, CDR1 is LGHNA and CDR2 is YSLEER. V was pared by 2 bases and J by 0 bases, with 8 bases between. This CDR3 has 15 residues. CDR3 nucleotides: TGCGCCAGCAGCCAAACCCTTCTAGCCAAAAACATTCAGTACTTC. It specifies CASSQTLLAKNIQYF.

Comments on this clone: Other DNA sequences from this sample encode an identical CDR3 as well. The chain couples TRBV10-3 to TRBJ1-2, with D unclear. This CDR3 region has 12 residues. Trimming shortened V by 2 bases and J by 3 bases, and 4 bases separated the two germline ends. Per germline, CDR1 ENHRY and CDR2 SYGVKD. As DNA, the CDR3 is TGTGCCATCAGTGAGGGGGACTATGGCTACACCTTC. This gives the protein CAISEGDYGYTF.

The chain employs TRBV7-8 and TRBJ1-2; D call uncertain. Germline loops: CDR1 SGHVS, CDR2 FQNEAQ. Between the trimmed V and J ends, which lost 1 base and 6 bases, there was a span of 9 bases. The CDR3 is 13 residues long. This chain's CDR3 is CASSLERLDGYTF. CDR3 coding DNA: TGTGCCAGCAGCTTAGAAAGGTTAGATGGCTACACCTTC.

The chain uses TRBV27 and TRBJ2-4, with D tentatively TRBD1 (7 bases). Germline CDR1 reads MNHEY; CDR2 reads SMNVEV (reference sequence). V gave up 5 bases and J gave up 9 bases, with 17 bases separating them. CDR3 size: 14 residues. The CDR3 is CASSPKWQGGIQYF. The CDR3 nucleotides read TGTGCCAGCAGTCCTAAGTGGCAGGGGGGCATTCAGTACTTC.

The J gene is TRBJ2-1, the V gene TRBV24-1, with D perhaps TRBD2 (7 bases). This CDR3 spans 12 amino acids. V lost 9 bases, J lost 6 bases, and 11 bases lay in between. From germline, CDR1 is KGHDR and CDR2 SFDVKD. The CDR3 region is CATLAGANEQFF. The DNA of the CDR3 is TGTGCCACCCTGGCGGGGGCCAATGAGCAGTTCTTC.